The entry below describes one T cell receptor (beta chain). V was trimmed by 6 bases and J by 3 bases, leaving 12 bases between them. The CDR3 is 13 residues long. Per the germline V gene, CDR1 is MDHEN and CDR2 is SYDVKM. These data belong to a study of cytomegalovirus exposure and HLA in healthy donors. Amplification used 60 Vbeta primers and 13 Jbeta primers. Generated by immunoSEQ multiplex PCR, the TCRdb table keeps only in-frame clones and is missing some. The sample holds 150,000 to 200,000 clones; more than 65% are singletons and the top ten take 1.6%. V gene TRBV28 combines with J gene TRBJ2-7, with TRBD2 as a possible D gene (5 bases). Sequencing was carried out using PBMCs. The sequence was obtained from a woman aged 30 to 39 in good health and CMV-seronegative. CDR3 in DNA: TGTGCCAGCAGCGCCGGGGAATACTACGAGCAGTACTTC. Translating it yields CASSAGEYYEQYF.